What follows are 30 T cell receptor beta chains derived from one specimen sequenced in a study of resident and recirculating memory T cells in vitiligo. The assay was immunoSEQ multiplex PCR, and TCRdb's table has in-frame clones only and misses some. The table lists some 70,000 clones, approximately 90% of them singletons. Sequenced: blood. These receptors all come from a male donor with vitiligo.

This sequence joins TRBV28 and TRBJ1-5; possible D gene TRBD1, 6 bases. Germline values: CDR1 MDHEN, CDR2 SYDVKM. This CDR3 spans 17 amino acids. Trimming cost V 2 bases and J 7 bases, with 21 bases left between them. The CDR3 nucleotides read TGTGCCAGCAGTTTAGAGAGGGGGATGGTTCGGGGACAGCCCCAGCATTTT. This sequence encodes CASSLERGMVRGQPQHF.

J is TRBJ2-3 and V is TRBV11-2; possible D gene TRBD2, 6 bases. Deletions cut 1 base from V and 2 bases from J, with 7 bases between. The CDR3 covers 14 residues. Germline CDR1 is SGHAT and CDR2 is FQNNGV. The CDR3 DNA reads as TGTGCCAGCAGCTTAGGGGACTTCACAGATACGCAGTATTTT. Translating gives CASSLGDFTDTQYF.

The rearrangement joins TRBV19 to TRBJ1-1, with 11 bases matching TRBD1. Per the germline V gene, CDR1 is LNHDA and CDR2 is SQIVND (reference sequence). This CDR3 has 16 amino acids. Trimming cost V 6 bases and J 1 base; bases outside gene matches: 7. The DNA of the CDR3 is TGTGCCAGTAGGGACAGGGGGCGGTCGGCGAACACTGAAGCTTTCTTT. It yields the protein CASRDRGRSANTEAFF.

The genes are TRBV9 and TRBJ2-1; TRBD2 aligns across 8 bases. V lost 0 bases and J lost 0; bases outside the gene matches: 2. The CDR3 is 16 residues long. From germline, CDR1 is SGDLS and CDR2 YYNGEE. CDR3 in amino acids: CASSVAGTSSYNEQFF. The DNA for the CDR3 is TGTGCCAGCAGCGTAGCGGGGACTAGCTCCTACAATGAGCAGTTCTTC.

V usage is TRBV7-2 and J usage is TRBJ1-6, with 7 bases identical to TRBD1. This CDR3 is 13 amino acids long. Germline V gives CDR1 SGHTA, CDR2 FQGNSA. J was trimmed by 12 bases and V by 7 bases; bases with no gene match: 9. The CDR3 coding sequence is TGTGCCAGCATCGGACAGGCGAAGGGACCCCTCCACTTT. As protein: CASIGQAKGPLHF.

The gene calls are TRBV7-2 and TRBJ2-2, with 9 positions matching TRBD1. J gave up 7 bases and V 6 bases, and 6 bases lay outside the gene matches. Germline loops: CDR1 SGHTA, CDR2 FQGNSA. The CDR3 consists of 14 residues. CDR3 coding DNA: TGTGCCAGCAGTTCACAGGGGGCTGGCGGGGAGCTGTTTTTT. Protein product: CASSSQGAGGELFF.

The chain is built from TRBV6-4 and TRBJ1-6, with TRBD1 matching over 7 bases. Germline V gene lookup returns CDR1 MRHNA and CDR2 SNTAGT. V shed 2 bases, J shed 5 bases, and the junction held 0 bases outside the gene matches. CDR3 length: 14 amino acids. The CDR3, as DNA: TGTGCCAGCAGTGACGGGACAGATAATTCACCCCTCCACTTT. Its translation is CASSDGTDNSPLHF.

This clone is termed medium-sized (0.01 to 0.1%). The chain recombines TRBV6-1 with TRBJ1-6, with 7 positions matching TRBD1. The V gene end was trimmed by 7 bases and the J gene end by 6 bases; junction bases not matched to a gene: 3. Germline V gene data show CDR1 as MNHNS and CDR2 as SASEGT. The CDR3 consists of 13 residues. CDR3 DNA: TGTGCCAGCACTTGGGACAGTAATTCACCCCTCCACTTT. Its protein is CASTWDSNSPLHF.

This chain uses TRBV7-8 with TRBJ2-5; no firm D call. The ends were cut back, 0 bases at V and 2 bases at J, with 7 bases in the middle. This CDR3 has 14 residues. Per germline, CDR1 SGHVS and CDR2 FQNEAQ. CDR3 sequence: CASSLANSQETQYF. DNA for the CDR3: TGTGCCAGCAGCTTAGCGAATAGTCAAGAGACCCAGTACTTC. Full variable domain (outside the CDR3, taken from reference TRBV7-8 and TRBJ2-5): GAGVSQSPRYKVAKRGQDVALRCDPISGHVSLFWYQQALGQGPEFLTYFQNEAQLDKSGLPSDRFFAERPEGSVSTLKIQRTQQEDSAVYLCASSLANSQETQYFGPGTRLLVL.

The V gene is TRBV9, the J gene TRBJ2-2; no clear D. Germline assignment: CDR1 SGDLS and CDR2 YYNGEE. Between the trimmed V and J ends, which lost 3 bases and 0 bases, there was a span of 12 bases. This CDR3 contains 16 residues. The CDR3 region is CASSGRVLANTGELFF. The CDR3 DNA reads TGTGCCAGCAGCGGTCGCGTGTTGGCGAACACCGGGGAGCTGTTTTTT.

The CDR3: CASSPRLAKIYNEQFF. DNA of the CDR3: TGTGCCAGCAGCCCCCGACTAGCGAAAATCTACAATGAGCAGTTCTTC. The chain recombines TRBV11-2 with TRBJ2-1; 8 bases align to TRBD2. This CDR3 comprises 16 residues. Per germline, CDR1 SGHAT and CDR2 FQNNGV. V was pared by 5 bases and J by 3 bases, with 9 bases of the junction left unmatched.

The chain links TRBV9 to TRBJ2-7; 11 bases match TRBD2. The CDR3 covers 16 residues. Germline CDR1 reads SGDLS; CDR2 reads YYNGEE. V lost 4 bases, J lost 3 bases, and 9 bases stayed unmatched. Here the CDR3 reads CASSRLSGGAIYEQYF. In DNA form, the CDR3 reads TGTGCCAGCAGCCGCCTTAGCGGGGGGGCTATCTACGAGCAGTACTTC.

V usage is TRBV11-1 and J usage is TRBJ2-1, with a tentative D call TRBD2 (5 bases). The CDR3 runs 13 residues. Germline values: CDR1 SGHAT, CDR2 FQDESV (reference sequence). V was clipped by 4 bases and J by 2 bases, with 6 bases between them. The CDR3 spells CASSSGAYNEQFF. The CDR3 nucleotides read TGTGCCAGCAGCTCCGGGGCCTACAATGAGCAGTTCTTC.

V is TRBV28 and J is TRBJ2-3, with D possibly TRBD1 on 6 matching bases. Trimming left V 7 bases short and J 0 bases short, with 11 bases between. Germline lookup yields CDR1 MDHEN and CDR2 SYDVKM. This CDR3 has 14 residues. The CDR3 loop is CASKGVSSTDTQYF. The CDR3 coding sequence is TGTGCCAGCAAGGGGGTTTCTAGCACAGATACGCAGTATTTT.

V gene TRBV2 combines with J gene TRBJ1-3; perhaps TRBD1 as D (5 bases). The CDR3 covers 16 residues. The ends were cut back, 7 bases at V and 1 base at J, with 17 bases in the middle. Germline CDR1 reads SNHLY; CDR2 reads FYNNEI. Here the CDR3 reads CASTPPGGASGNTIYF. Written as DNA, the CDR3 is TGTGCCAGCACCCCCCCGGGCGGGGCATCTGGAAACACCATATATTTT.

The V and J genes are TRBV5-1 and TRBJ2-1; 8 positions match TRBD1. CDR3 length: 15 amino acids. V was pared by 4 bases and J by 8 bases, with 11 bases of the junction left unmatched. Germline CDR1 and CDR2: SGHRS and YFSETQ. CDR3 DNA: TGCGCCAGCAGCCGCATGGAAACACAGGGGGATGAGCAGTTCTTC. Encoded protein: CASSRMETQGDEQFF.

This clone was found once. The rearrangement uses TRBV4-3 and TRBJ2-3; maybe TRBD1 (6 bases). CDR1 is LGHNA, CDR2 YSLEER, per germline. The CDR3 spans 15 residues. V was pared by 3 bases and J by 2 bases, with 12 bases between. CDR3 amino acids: CASSQRTDYTDTQYF. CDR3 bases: TGCGCCAGCAGCCAGAGGACAGATTACACAGATACGCAGTATTTT.

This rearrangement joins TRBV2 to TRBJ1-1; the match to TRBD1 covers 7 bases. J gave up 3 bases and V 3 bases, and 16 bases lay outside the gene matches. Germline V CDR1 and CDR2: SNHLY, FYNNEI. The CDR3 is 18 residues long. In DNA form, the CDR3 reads TGTGCCAGCAGTGATATAAACAGGGGTGGATGGGCGGACACTGAAGCTTTCTTT. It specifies CASSDINRGGWADTEAFF.

CDR3 DNA: TGTGCCAGCAGCCAAGCGGGGGGCGCGGGAGAGACCCAGTACTTC. This translates into CASSQAGGAGETQYF. The gene calls are TRBV13 and TRBJ2-5; 9 positions agree with TRBD2. The germline V gene has CDR1 PRHDT and CDR2 FYEKMQ (reference sequence). The CDR3 sequence is 15 residues long. The J segment lost 4 bases and the V segment lost 5 bases, leaving 8 bases of the junction unmatched.

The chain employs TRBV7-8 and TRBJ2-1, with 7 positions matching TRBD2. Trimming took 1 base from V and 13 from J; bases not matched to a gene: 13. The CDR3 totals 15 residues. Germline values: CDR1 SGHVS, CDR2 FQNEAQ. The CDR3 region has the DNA TGTGCCAGCAGCTTAGTGGGGGGGACTGGGTTCTCCCAGTTCTTC. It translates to CASSLVGGTGFSQFF.

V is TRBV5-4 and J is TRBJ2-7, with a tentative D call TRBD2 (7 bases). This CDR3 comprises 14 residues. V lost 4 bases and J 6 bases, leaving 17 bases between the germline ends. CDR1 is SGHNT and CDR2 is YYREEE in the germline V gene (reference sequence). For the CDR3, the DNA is TGTGCCAGCAGCCCAGGGAACCGGGGGGCCGAGCAGTACTTC. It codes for CASSPGNRGAEQYF.

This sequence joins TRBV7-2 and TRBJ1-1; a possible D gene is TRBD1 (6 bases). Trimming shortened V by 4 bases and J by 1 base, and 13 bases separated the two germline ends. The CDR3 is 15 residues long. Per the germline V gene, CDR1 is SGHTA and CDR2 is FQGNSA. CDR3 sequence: CASSYPLRGNTEAFF. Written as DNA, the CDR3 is TGTGCCAGCAGCTACCCACTCAGGGGGAACACTGAAGCTTTCTTT.

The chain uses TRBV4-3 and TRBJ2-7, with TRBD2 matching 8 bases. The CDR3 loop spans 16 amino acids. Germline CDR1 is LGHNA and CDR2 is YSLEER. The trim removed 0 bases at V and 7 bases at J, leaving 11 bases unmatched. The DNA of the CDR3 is TGCGCCAGCAGCCAAGATAGGAGCGGGGGAAGGAGGGAGCAGTACTTC. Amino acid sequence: CASSQDRSGGRREQYF.

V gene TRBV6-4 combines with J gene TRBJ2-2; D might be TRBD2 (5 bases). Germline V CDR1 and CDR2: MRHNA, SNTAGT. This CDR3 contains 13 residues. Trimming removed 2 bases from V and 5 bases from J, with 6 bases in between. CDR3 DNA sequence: TGTGCCAGCAGTGACGGGGAGACCGGGGAGCTGTTTTTT. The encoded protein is CASSDGETGELFF.

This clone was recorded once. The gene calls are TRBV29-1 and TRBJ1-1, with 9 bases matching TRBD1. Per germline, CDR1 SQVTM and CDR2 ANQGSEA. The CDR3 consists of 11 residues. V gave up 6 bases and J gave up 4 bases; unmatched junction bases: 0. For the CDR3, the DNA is TGCAGCGTGGACAGGGGCACTGAAGCTTTCTTT. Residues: CSVDRGTEAFF.

In DNA form, the CDR3 reads TGTGCCAGCAGCACCCGCGATGGGGCTGGCTACACCTTC. This sequence encodes CASSTRDGAGYTF. The chain couples TRBV9 to TRBJ1-2, with a tentative D call TRBD1 (5 bases). Germline assignment: CDR1 SGDLS and CDR2 YYNGEE. The CDR3 extends over 13 amino acids. The germline V and J ends were trimmed by 4 bases and 7 bases, with 14 bases remaining between them.

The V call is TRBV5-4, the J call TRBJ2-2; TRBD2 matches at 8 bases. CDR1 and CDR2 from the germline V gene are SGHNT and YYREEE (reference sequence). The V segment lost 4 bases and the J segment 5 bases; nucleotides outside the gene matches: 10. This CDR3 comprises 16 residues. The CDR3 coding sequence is TGTGCCAGCAGCCTGAAGAGCGGGGGAGGAACCGGGGAGCTGTTTTTT. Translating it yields CASSLKSGGGTGELFF.

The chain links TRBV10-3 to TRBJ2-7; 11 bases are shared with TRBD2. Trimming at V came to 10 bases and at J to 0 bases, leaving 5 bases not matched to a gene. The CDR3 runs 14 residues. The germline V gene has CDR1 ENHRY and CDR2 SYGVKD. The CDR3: CATQGLADSYEQYF. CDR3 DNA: TGTGCCACTCAGGGACTAGCGGACTCCTACGAGCAGTACTTC.

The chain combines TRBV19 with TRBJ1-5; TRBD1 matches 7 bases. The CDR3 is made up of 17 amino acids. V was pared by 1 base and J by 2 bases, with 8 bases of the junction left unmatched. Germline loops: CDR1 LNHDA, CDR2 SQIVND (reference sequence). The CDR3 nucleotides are TGTGCCAGTAGTATAGGGGCTCGCAGGGGGGGCAATCAGCCCCAGCATTTT. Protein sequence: CASSIGARRGGNQPQHF.

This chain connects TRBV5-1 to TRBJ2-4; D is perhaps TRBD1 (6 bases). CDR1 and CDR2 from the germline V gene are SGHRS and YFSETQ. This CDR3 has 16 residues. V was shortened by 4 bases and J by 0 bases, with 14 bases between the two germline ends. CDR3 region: CASSTDSSLAKNIQYF. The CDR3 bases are TGCGCCAGCAGCACGGACAGTTCCTTAGCCAAAAACATTCAGTACTTC.